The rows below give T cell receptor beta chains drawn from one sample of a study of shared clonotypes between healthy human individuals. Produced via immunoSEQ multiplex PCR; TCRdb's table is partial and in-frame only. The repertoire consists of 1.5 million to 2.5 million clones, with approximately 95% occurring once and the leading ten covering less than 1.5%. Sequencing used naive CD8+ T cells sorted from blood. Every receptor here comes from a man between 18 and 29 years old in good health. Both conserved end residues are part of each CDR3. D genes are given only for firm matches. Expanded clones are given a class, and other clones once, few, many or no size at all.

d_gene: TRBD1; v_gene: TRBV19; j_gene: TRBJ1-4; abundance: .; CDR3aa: CASRGQGNEKLFF; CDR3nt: TGTGCCAGTAGAGGACAGGGGAATGAAAAACTGTTTTTT
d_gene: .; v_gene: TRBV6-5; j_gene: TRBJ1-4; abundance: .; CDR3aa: CASSYSTGTTNEKLFF; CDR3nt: TGTGCCAGCAGTTACTCTACGGGGACGACTAATGAAAAACTGTTTTTT
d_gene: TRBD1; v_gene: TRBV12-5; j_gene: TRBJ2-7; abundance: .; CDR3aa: CASGLGAPGQGSYEQYF; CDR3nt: TGTGCTAGTGGTTTGGGGGCCCCGGGACAGGGCTCCTACGAGCAGTACTTC
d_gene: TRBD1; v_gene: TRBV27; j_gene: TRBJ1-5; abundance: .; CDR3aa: CASSPSTGEWSQPQHF; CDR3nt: TGTGCCAGCAGCCCTTCCACAGGGGAGTGGAGTCAGCCCCAGCATTTT
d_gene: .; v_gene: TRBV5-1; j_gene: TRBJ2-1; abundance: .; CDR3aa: CASTVGGLVYNEQFF; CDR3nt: TGCGCCAGCACCGTGGGGGGACTGGTTTACAATGAGCAGTTCTTC
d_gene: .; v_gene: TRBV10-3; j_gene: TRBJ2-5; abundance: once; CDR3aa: CAISDALQETQYF; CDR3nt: TGTGCCATCAGTGACGCCCTCCAAGAGACCCAGTACTTC
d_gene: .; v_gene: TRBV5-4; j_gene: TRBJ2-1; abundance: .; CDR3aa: CASSLISRVSGHNEQFF; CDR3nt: TGTGCCAGCAGCTTGATTTCGCGGGTTAGCGGCCACAATGAGCAGTTCTTC
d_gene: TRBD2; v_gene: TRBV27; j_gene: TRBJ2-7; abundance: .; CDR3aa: CASSLSGGVYEQYF; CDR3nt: TGTGCCAGCAGTTTAAGTGGGGGGGTCTACGAGCAGTACTTC
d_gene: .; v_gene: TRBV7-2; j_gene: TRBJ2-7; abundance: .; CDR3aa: CASSLVGGSGEQYF; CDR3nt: TGTGCCAGCAGCTTAGTAGGGGGGTCCGGCGAGCAGTACTTC
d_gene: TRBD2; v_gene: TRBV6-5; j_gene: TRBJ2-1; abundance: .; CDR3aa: CASSPRDYYYNEQFF; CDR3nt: TGTGCCAGCAGTCCCCGGGACTATTATTACAATGAGCAGTTCTTC
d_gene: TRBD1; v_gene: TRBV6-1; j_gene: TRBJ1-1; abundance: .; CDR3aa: CASIQGIGTEAFF; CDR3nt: TGTGCCAGCATACAGGGGATTGGCACTGAAGCTTTCTTT
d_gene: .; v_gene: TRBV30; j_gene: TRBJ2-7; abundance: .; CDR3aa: CAWSVASSFHEQYF; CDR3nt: TGTGCCTGGAGTGTCGCTAGCTCGTTCCACGAGCAGTACTTC
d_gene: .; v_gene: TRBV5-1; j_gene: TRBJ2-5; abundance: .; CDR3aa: CASSLLPFQETQYF; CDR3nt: TGCGCCAGCAGCCTGCTCCCGTTTCAAGAGACCCAGTACTTC
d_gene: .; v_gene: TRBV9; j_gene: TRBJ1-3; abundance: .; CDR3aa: CASSPYIGGGNTIYF; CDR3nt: TGTGCCAGCAGCCCATATATAGGCGGAGGAAACACCATATATTTT
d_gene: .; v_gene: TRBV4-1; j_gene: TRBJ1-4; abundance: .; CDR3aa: CASSQDYVGLGNEKLFF; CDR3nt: TGCGCCAGCAGCCAAGATTACGTGGGGCTTGGTAATGAAAAACTGTTTTTT
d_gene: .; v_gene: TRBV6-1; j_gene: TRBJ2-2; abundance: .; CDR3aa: CASEDPPWNTGELFF; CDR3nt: TGTGCCAGCGAGGACCCCCCCTGGAACACCGGGGAGCTGTTTTTT
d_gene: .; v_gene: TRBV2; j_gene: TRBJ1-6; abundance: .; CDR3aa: CASTRQGGGSPLHF; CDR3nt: TGTGCCAGCACCCGACAAGGGGGTGGTTCACCCCTCCACTTT
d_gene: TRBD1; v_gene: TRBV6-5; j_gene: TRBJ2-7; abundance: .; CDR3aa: CASSYSTGESSYEQYF; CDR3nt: TGTGCCAGCAGTTACTCTACAGGGGAGAGCTCCTACGAGCAGTACTTC
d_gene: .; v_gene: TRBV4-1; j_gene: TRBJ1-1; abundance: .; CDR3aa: CASSQDSELWAFF; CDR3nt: TGCGCCAGCAGCCAAGATTCCGAGTTGTGGGCTTTCTTT
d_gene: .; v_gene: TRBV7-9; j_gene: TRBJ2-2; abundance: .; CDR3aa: CASSHKTGGAIAGELFF; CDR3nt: TGTGCCAGCAGCCACAAAACGGGGGGCGCGATAGCCGGGGAGCTGTTTTTT
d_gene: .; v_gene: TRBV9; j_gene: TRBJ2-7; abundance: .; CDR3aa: CASSVGGVAYEQYF; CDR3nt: TGTGCCAGCAGCGTCGGAGGGGTAGCCTACGAGCAGTACTTC
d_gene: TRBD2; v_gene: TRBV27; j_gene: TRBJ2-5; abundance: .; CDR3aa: CASAPDLLAGGSQETQYF; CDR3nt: TGTGCCAGCGCCCCGGACTTACTAGCGGGGGGCTCACAAGAGACCCAGTACTTC
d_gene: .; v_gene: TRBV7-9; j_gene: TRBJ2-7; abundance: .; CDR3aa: CASSLSLQGAYEQYF; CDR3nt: TGTGCCAGCAGCTTAAGCCTACAGGGCGCCTACGAGCAGTACTTC